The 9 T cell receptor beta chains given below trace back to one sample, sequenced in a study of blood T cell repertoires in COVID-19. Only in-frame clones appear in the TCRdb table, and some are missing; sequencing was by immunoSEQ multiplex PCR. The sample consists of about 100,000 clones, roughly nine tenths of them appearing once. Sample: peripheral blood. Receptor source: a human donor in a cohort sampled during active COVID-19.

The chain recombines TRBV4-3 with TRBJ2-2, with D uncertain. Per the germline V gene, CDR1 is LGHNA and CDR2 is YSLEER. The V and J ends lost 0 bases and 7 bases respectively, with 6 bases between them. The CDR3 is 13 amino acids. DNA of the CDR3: TGCGCCAGCAGCCAAGAATCCAGCGGGGAGCTGTTTTTT. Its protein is CASSQESSGELFF.

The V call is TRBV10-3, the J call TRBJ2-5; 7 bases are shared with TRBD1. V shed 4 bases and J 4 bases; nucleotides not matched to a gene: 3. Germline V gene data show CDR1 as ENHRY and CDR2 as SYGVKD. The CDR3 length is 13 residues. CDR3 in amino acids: CAISGSGGETQYF. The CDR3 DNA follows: TGTGCCATCAGTGGTTCAGGGGGAGAGACCCAGTACTTC.

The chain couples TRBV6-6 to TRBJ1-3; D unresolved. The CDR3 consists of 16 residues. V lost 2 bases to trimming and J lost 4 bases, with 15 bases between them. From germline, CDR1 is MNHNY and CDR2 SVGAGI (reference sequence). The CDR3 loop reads CASSYGLNSLGNTIYF. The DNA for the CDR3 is TGTGCCAGCAGTTACGGTCTTAACAGCCTGGGAAACACCATATATTTT.

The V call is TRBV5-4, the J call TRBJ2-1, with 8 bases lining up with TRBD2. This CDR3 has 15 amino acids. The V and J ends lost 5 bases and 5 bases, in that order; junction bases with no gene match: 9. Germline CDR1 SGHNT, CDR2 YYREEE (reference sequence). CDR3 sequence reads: CASSPSGGTDNEQFF. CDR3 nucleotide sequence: TGTGCCAGCAGTCCAAGCGGGGGAACTGACAATGAGCAGTTCTTC.

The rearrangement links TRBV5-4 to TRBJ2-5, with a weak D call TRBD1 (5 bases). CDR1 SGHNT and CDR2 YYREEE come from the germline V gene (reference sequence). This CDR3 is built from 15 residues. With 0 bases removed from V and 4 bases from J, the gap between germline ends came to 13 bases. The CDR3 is CASSLGQGGPETQYF. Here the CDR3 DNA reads TGTGCCAGCAGCTTGGGGCAGGGTGGACCAGAGACCCAGTACTTC. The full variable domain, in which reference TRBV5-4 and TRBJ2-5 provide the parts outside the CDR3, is ETGVTQSPTHLIKTRGQQVTLRCSSQSGHNTVSWYQQALGQGPQFIFQYYREEENGRGNFPPRFSGLQFPNYSSELNVNALELDDSALYLCASSLGQGGPETQYFGPGTRLLVL.

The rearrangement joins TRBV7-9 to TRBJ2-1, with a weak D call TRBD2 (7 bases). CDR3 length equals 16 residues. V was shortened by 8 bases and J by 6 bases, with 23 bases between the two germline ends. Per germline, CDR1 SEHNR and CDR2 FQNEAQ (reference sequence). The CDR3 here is CASLGGATRQGNEQFF. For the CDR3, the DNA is TGTGCCAGCCTGGGGGGGGCAACGCGGCAGGGCAATGAGCAGTTCTTC.

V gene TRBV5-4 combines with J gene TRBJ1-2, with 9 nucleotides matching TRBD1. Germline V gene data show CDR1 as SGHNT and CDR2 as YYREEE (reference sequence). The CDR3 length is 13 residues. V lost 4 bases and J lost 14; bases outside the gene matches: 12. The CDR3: CASSTTGTGHHTF. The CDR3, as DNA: TGTGCCAGCAGCACAACCGGGACAGGGCATCATACCTTC.

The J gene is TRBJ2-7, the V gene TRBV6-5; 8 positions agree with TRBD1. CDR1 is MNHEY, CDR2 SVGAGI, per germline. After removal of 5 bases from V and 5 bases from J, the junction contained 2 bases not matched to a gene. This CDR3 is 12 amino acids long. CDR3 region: CASSRRGHEQYF. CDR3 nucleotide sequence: TGTGCCAGCAGTCGCAGGGGGCACGAGCAGTACTTC.

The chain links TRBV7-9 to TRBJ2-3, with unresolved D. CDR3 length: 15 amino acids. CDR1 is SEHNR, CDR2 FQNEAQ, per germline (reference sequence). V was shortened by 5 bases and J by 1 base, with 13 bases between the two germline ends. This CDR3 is CASSRRLGGTDTQYF. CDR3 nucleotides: TGTGCCAGCAGCCGTCGACTCGGAGGCACAGATACGCAGTATTTT.